One and the same sample provided the 30 T cell receptor beta chains below, sequenced in a study of T cell responses to AZD1222 COVID-19 vaccine. TCRdb keeps only in-frame clones here, not all; method: immunoSEQ multiplex PCR. The sample yields around 110,000 clones, more than 70% seen once. This specimen consisted of peripheral blood, obtained on day 0 of AZD1222 vaccination. Receptors originate from an adult in good health.

This sequence joins TRBV5-6 and TRBJ1-1; tentative D call: TRBD1 (5 bases). There are 16 residues in the CDR3. Germline V gene sequence: CDR1 SGHDT, CDR2 YYEEEE. V was shortened by 1 base and J by 0 bases, with 13 bases between the two germline ends. CDR3 nucleotide sequence: TGTGCCAGCAGCTTGCTTCTCGACAGCCTGAACACTGAAGCTTTCTTT. Translation: CASSLLLDSLNTEAFF.

V usage is TRBV5-1 and J usage is TRBJ1-5, with a possible D match to TRBD1 (5 bases). This CDR3 has 14 residues. V shed 0 bases and J shed 4 bases, with 8 bases lying between them. CDR1 and CDR2 from the germline V gene are SGHRS and YFSETQ. The CDR3 here is CASSLGGKNQPQHF. Written as DNA, the CDR3 is TGCGCCAGCAGCTTGGGGGGGAAAAATCAGCCCCAGCATTTT.

This chain joins TRBV24-1 and TRBJ2-2, with a weak D call TRBD2 (5 bases). This CDR3 is 13 amino acids long. Trimming removed 8 bases from V and 4 bases from J, with 10 bases in between. Germline values: CDR1 KGHDR, CDR2 SFDVKD. The CDR3 region is CATKSAGTGELFF. CDR3 in DNA: TGTGCCACCAAAAGCGCGGGCACCGGGGAGCTGTTTTTT.

The chain employs TRBV7-2 and TRBJ2-2; the match to TRBD2 covers 14 bases. The CDR3 consists of 16 residues. V gave up 2 bases and J gave up 12 bases; unmatched junction bases: 8. The germline CDR1 and CDR2 sequences are SGHTA and FQGNSA. In nucleotides, the CDR3 is TGTGCCAGCAGCTTACTTGGGACTAGCGGGAGTGGGAAGCTGTTTTTT. Translating it yields CASSLLGTSGSGKLFF.

J is TRBJ1-1 and V is TRBV9; tentatively, D is TRBD1 (6 bases). Germline-derived CDR1 and CDR2 are SGDLS and YYNGEE. The CDR3 consists of 16 residues. Trimming cost V 0 bases and J 7 bases, with 19 bases left between them. The CDR3 spells CASSVVVTNQGSEAFF. The CDR3 bases are TGTGCCAGCAGCGTAGTAGTTACGAATCAGGGGAGTGAAGCTTTCTTT.

This chain connects TRBV27 to TRBJ1-2; TRBD1 is a possible D gene (6 bases). Germline V CDR1 and CDR2: MNHEY, SMNVEV (reference sequence). The V end was cut by 0 bases, the J end by 2 bases, with 10 bases between. This CDR3 spans 15 amino acids. The CDR3 region has the DNA TGTGCCAGCAGTTTATCACGGCAGGGGAACTATGGCTACACCTTC. Translation: CASSLSRQGNYGYTF.

This sequence joins TRBV27 and TRBJ2-1; 9 nucleotides match TRBD2. Germline V gene sequence: CDR1 MNHEY, CDR2 SMNVEV (reference sequence). The CDR3 is 16 residues long. Unmatched junction bases numbered 4, after V lost 4 bases and J lost 0 bases. The CDR3 protein is CASSWTSATSYNEQFF. CDR3 bases: TGTGCCAGCAGTTGGACTAGCGCCACCTCCTACAATGAGCAGTTCTTC.

The V gene is TRBV15, the J gene TRBJ1-1; D call uncertain. V was trimmed by 0 bases and J by 4 bases, leaving 12 bases between them. From germline, CDR1 is LNHNV and CDR2 YYDKDF (reference sequence). The CDR3 is 15 residues long. The CDR3 is CATSRDFGEATEAFF. As DNA, the CDR3 is TGTGCCACCAGCAGAGATTTCGGGGAAGCCACTGAAGCTTTCTTT.

This chain uses TRBV7-3 with TRBJ2-2; 8 positions agree with TRBD1. CDR3 length: 15 residues. With V trimmed by 4 bases and J by 5 bases, 6 bases remained unmatched. Germline CDR1 SGHTA, CDR2 FQGTGA. The chain's CDR3 is CASSYWTGMTGELFF. The CDR3 nucleotides read TGTGCCAGCAGCTATTGGACAGGGATGACCGGGGAGCTGTTTTTT.

V is TRBV7-9 and J is TRBJ2-7; D is unresolved. Germline values: CDR1 SEHNR, CDR2 FQNEAQ (reference sequence). This CDR3 contains 12 residues. Trimming pared 6 bases from V and 4 bases from J, leaving 10 bases between. The CDR3 nucleotides read TGTGCCAGCAGTCGGATAGCATACGAGCAGTACTTC. As protein: CASSRIAYEQYF.

CDR3 coding DNA: TGTGCCAGCAGCGCGGGACGGGGATATGGCTACACCTTC. Translation gives CASSAGRGYGYTF. This chain joins TRBV5-6 and TRBJ1-2; a weak D match, TRBD1 (5 bases). Per the germline V gene, CDR1 is SGHDT and CDR2 is YYEEEE. The CDR3 consists of 13 residues. Trimming removed 4 bases at V and 5 bases at J, with 12 bases between.

V is TRBV10-3 and J is TRBJ2-2, with D tentatively TRBD2 (6 bases). The CDR3 is 14 amino acids. V dropped 6 bases and J dropped 4 bases, with 12 bases sitting between them. CDR1 and CDR2 (germline): ENHRY, SYGVKD. CDR3 sequence: CAIRTGGATGELFF. DNA of the CDR3: TGTGCCATCAGGACCGGGGGAGCCACCGGGGAGCTGTTTTTT.

This chain joins TRBV5-1 and TRBJ1-1; a weak D match, TRBD1 (5 bases). Trimming removed 0 bases from V and 5 bases from J, with 8 bases in between. The CDR3 length is 13 residues. Germline lookup yields CDR1 SGHRS and CDR2 YFSETQ. The CDR3 nucleotides are TGCGCCAGCAGCTTGGCGGGGCTGACTGAAGCTTTCTTT. Amino acids: CASSLAGLTEAFF.

This chain connects TRBV27 to TRBJ2-1; possibly TRBD1 or TRBD2 for D (5 bases each). The CDR3 is 16 residues long. V gave up 4 bases and J gave up 2 bases, with 15 bases separating them. Per the germline V gene, CDR1 is MNHEY and CDR2 is SMNVEV (reference sequence). The CDR3 is CASSWVRDHAYNEQFF. The CDR3 DNA sequence: TGTGCCAGCAGTTGGGTGAGGGACCACGCCTACAATGAGCAGTTCTTC.

This sequence joins TRBV5-1 and TRBJ2-5, with TRBD2 as a possible D gene (6 bases). Germline values: CDR1 SGHRS, CDR2 YFSETQ. The CDR3 extends over 15 amino acids. Trimming removed 6 bases at V and 4 bases at J, with 19 bases between. CDR3 bases: TGCGCCAGCACCTTTGGGGGGAGTCTCCCAGAGACCCAGTACTTC. Amino acids: CASTFGGSLPETQYF.

This clone was detected only once. The V call is TRBV27, the J call TRBJ1-3; a possible D gene is TRBD1 (6 bases). The germline V and J ends were trimmed by 4 bases and 0 bases, with 10 bases remaining between them. Germline CDR1 MNHEY, CDR2 SMNVEV (reference sequence). CDR3 size: 15 residues. The CDR3 reads CASSSRGNSGNTIYF. CDR3 DNA: TGTGCCAGCAGTTCTAGGGGGAACTCTGGAAACACCATATATTTT.

This clone is medium-sized by share. CDR3 amino acids: CASRKHVATNEKLFF. CDR3 bases: TGTGCCAGCAGAAAACACGTTGCAACTAATGAAAAACTGTTTTTT. The chain recombines TRBV21-1 with TRBJ1-4. TRBV21-1 has pseudogene status. The CDR3 loop spans 15 amino acids.

The chain has TRBV11-1 and TRBJ2-3, with 7 bases matching TRBD1. This CDR3 contains 14 residues. Germline V CDR1 and CDR2: SGHAT, FQDESV (reference sequence). Trimming at V came to 10 bases and at J to 2 bases, leaving 9 bases not matched to a gene. CDR3 coding DNA: TGTGCCACCCGGGACAGACCATACACAGATACGCAGTATTTT. Its translation is CATRDRPYTDTQYF.

The chain couples TRBV6-5 to TRBJ2-1; D could derive from TRBD1 or TRBD2 (5 bases each). The CDR3 runs to 15 residues. V lost 0 bases and J lost 8, with 14 bases in between. CDR1 is MNHEY and CDR2 is SVGAGI in the germline V gene. The DNA of the CDR3 is TGTGCCAGCAGTTACTCATGGGGGTCAAGGGATGAGCAGTTCTTC. Amino acid sequence: CASSYSWGSRDEQFF.

The chain employs TRBV9 and TRBJ1-2; tentatively, D is TRBD1 (5 bases). V was clipped by 3 bases and J by 4 bases, with 19 bases between them. The CDR3 is 16 residues long. The V gene's germline CDR1 is SGDLS and CDR2 YYNGEE. In DNA, the CDR3 is TGTGCCAGCAGCGCCGGGGCAAGGGGCCAAGTCTATGGCTACACCTTC. It translates to CASSAGARGQVYGYTF.

This rearrangement joins TRBV29-1 to TRBJ2-3; 10 nucleotides agree with TRBD2. The CDR3 runs 14 residues. Per the germline V gene, CDR1 is SQVTM and CDR2 is ANQGSEA. J was trimmed by 3 bases and V by 7 bases; bases with no gene match: 7. CDR3 coding DNA: TGCAGCGCGCGGCTAGCGGGAGCGACAGATACGCAGTATTTT. It codes for CSARLAGATDTQYF.

The chain employs TRBV6-5 and TRBJ2-7; possible D gene TRBD1, 5 bases. Trimming removed 6 bases at V and 3 bases at J, with 18 bases between. The CDR3 totals 15 residues. CDR1 and CDR2 from the germline V gene are MNHEY and SVGAGI. In DNA, the CDR3 is TGTGCCAGCAGACTAAACAGGAAAACGGACTACGAGCAGTACTTC. It encodes CASRLNRKTDYEQYF.

CDR3 protein: CASSYRGNEEKLFF. As DNA, the CDR3 is TGTGCCAGCAGTTACAGAGGGAACGAGGAAAAACTGTTTTTT. The chain recombines TRBV6-5 with TRBJ1-4; D remains unclear. The CDR3 spans 14 residues. V lost 2 bases and J lost 8, with 12 bases in between. The germline CDR1 and CDR2 sequences are MNHEY and SVGAGI.

J is TRBJ2-1 and V is TRBV9; D is unclear. V lost 0 bases and J 9 bases, leaving 10 bases between the germline ends. This CDR3 has 13 amino acids. Germline V lookup: CDR1 SGDLS, CDR2 YYNGEE. The CDR3 sequence: CASSVVTLGEQFF. DNA of the CDR3: TGTGCCAGCAGCGTAGTGACCCTAGGTGAGCAGTTCTTC.

The chain uses TRBV28 and TRBJ2-5; D is perhaps TRBD2 (5 bases). The CDR3 contains 14 residues. Germline V gene sequence: CDR1 MDHEN, CDR2 SYDVKM. Trimming removed 7 bases from V and 1 base from J, with 13 bases in between. The chain's CDR3 is CASTNAGLQETQYF. The CDR3 DNA reads TGTGCCAGCACCAACGCCGGACTCCAAGAGACCCAGTACTTC.

On this clone: Other nucleotide sequences from this sample produce the same CDR3. The V call is TRBV5-1, the J call TRBJ1-4; D is undetermined. Between the trimmed V and J ends, which lost 2 bases and 3 bases, there was a span of 5 bases. The CDR3 has 13 residues. Germline V gene lookup returns CDR1 SGHRS and CDR2 YFSETQ. The CDR3 sequence: CASSLGSNEKLFF. DNA of the CDR3: TGCGCCAGCAGCTTAGGATCTAATGAAAAACTGTTTTTT.

The chain is built from TRBV7-3 and TRBJ1-2, with TRBD1 matching 7 bases. Looked up from germline, CDR1 is SGHTA and CDR2 is FQGTGA. This CDR3 has 15 residues. The V gene end was trimmed by 5 bases and the J gene end by 7 bases; junction bases not matched to a gene: 13. The CDR3, as DNA: TGTGCCAGCAGCCGTACAGGGGTCGGGAGCGGTGGCTACACCTTC. It translates to CASSRTGVGSGGYTF. The full variable domain, in which reference TRBV7-3 and TRBJ1-2 provide the parts outside the CDR3, is GAGVSQTPSNKVTEKGKYVELRCDPISGHTALYWYRQSLGQGPEFLIYFQGTGAADDSGLPNDRFFAVRPEGSVSTLKIQRTERGDSAVYLCASSRTGVGSGGYTFGSGTRLTVV.

This sequence joins TRBV11-2 and TRBJ2-5; 11 positions match TRBD2. J was trimmed by 5 bases and V by 6 bases; bases with no gene match: 8. The CDR3 is 15 amino acids. Germline V CDR1 and CDR2: SGHAT, FQNNGV. The CDR3 reads CASRNSGRGSETQYF. The DNA of the CDR3 is TGTGCCAGCAGGAATAGCGGGAGGGGTTCGGAGACCCAGTACTTC.

The chain uses TRBV7-2 and TRBJ1-1; D possibly corresponds to TRBD1 (5 bases). Germline values: CDR1 SGHTA, CDR2 FQGNSA. This CDR3 contains 14 residues. The V end was cut by 0 bases, the J end by 4 bases, with 9 bases between. CDR3 sequence: CASSLAPGGTEAFF. In DNA form, the CDR3 reads TGTGCCAGCAGCTTAGCCCCGGGGGGCACTGAAGCTTTCTTT.

The chain uses TRBV10-2 and TRBJ2-7; 8 bases map to TRBD2. Unmatched junction bases numbered 15, after V lost 6 bases and J lost 2 bases. Looked up from germline, CDR1 is WSHSY and CDR2 is SAAADI. The CDR3 sequence is 17 residues long. This CDR3 reads CASRRDITRGGTYEQYF. As DNA, the CDR3 is TGCGCCAGCAGAAGGGACATCACACGGGGGGGAACCTACGAGCAGTACTTC.